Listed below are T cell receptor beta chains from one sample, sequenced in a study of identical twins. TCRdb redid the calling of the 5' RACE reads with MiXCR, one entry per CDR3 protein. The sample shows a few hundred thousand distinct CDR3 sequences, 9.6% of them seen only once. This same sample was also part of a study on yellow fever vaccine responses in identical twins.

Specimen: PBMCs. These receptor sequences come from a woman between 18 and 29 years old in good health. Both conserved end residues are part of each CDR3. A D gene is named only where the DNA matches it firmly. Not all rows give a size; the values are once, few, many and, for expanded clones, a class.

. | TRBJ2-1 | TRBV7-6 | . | CASSEIGPSRFDNEQFF | TGTGCCAGCAGCGAGATCGGACCCTCGAGATTTGACAATGAGCAGTTCTTC
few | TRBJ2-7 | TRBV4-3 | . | CASSRNRDKQYF | TGCGCCAGCAGCCGAAACAGGGACAAGCAGTACTTC
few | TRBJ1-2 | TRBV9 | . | CASSVMDKKVYGYTF | TGTGCCAGCAGCGTAATGGACAAGAAGGTCTATGGCTACACCTTC
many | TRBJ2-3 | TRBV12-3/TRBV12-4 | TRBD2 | CASSHSLRGGTDTQYF | TGTGCCAGCAGTCACTCCCTCCGGGGGGGTACTGATACGCAGTATTTT
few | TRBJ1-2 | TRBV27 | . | CASSLLGAQGYTF | TGTGCCAGCAGTTTACTTGGGGCGCAGGGCTACACCTTC
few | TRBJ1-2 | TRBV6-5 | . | CASSSPQGYSYGYTF | TGTGCCAGCAGTTCCCCTCAGGGGTACAGTTATGGCTACACCTTC
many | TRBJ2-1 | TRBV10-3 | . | CAITPGQLQGNEQFF | TGTGCCATCACCCCGGGTCAACTTCAAGGCAATGAGCAGTTCTTC
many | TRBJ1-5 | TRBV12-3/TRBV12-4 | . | CASNGGGNQPQHF | TGTGCCAGCAATGGGGGGGGCAATCAGCCCCAGCATTTT
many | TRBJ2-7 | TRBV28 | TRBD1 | CASSLWGQGYEQYF | TGTGCCAGCAGTTTATGGGGACAGGGCTACGAGCAGTACTTC
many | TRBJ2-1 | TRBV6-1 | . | CASSAGVTLNNEQFF | TGTGCCAGCAGTGCCGGAGTGACTCTTAACAATGAGCAGTTCTTC
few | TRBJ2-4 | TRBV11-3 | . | CASSAFPRGIQYF | TGTGCCAGCAGCGCCTTTCCGCGGGGCATTCAGTACTTC
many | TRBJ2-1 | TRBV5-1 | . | CASSPLQSSYNEQFF | TGCGCCAGCAGCCCACTACAGAGCTCCTACAATGAGCAGTTCTTC
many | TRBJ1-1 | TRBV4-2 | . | CASSQVQGLGTEAFF | TGTGCCAGCAGCCAAGTACAGGGTCTTGGAACTGAAGCTTTCTTT
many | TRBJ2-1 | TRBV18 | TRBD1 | CASSPPGTVYNEQFF | TGTGCCAGCTCACCACCGGGGACAGTCTACAATGAGCAGTTCTTC
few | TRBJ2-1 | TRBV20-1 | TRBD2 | CSAMGGTSETYNEQFF | TGCAGTGCCATGGGCGGGACTAGCGAGACCTACAATGAGCAGTTCTTC
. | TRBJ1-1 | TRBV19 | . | CASSIGGKRRYTEAFF | TGTGCCAGTAGTATAGGGGGAAAAAGACGATACACTGAAGCTTTCTTT
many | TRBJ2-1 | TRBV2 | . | CASSGLVSNEQFF | TGTGCCAGCAGTGGATTGGTCAGCAATGAGCAGTTCTTC
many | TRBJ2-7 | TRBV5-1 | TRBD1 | CASSRGTGNYEQYF | TGCGCCAGCAGCAGAGGGACAGGGAACTACGAGCAGTACTTC
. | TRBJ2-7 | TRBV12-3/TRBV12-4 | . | CASSWPLREQYF | TGTGCCAGCAGTTGGCCATTGCGCGAGCAGTACTTC
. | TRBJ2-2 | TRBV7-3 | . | CASSFPGVSTGELFF | TGTGCCAGCAGCTTTCCAGGTGTGAGCACCGGGGAGCTGTTTTTT
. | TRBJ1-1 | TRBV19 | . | CASSIVPVTEAFF | TGTGCCAGTAGTATAGTACCGGTCACTGAAGCTTTCTTT
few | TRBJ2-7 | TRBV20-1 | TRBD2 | CSASGLAEYEQYF | TGCAGTGCTTCGGGACTAGCGGAATACGAGCAGTACTTC
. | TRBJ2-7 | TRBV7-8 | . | CASSEGPGRFEQYF | TGTGCCAGCAGCGAAGGACCCGGCCGCTTCGAGCAGTACTTC
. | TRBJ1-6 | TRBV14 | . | CASSQESVNSPLHF | TGTGCCAGCAGCCAAGAGTCAGTCAATTCACCCCTCCACTTT
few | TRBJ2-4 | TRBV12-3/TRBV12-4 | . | CASSLASNIQYF | TGTGCCAGCAGTTTAGCATCAAACATTCAGTACTTC
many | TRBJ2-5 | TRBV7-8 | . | CASSYSDRRETQYF | TGTGCCAGCAGCTACTCTGACAGGAGAGAGACCCAGTACTTC
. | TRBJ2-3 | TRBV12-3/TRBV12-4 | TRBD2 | CASTLGLAGSTDTQYF | TGTGCCAGCACTCTAGGACTAGCGGGGAGCACAGATACGCAGTATTTT
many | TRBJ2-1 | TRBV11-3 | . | CASSLAPPEQFF | TGTGCCAGCAGCTTGGCGCCCCCTGAGCAGTTCTTC
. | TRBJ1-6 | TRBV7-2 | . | CASSFLQQGWSPLHF | TGTGCCAGCAGCTTTCTTCAACAGGGATGGTCACCCCTCCACTTT
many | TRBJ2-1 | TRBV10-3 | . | CAISEMDPTTYNEQFF | TGTGCCATCAGTGAGATGGACCCAACGACTTACAATGAGCAGTTCTTC
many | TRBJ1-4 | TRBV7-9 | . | CASSSGAKEKLFF | TGTGCCAGCAGCTCAGGAGCCAAAGAAAAACTGTTTTTT
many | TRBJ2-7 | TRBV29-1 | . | CSVEEGVRSYEQYF | TGCAGCGTTGAGGAAGGGGTCAGATCCTACGAGCAGTACTTC
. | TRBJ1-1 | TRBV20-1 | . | CSAPGGDLHTEAFF | TGCAGTGCCCCCGGCGGGGACCTTCACACTGAAGCTTTCTTT
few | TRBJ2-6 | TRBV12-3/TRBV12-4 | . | CAISWDSGANVLTF | TGTGCCATTTCATGGGACTCTGGGGCCAACGTCCTGACTTTC
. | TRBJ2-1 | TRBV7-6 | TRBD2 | CASSVDSGLHLLAGGPDEQFF | TGTGCCAGCAGCGTGGACAGCGGACTTCACCTACTAGCGGGAGGGCCGGATGAGCAGTTCTTC
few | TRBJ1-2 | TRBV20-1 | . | CSATRVIRGYTF | TGCAGTGCTACCAGGGTTATTCGGGGCTACACCTTC
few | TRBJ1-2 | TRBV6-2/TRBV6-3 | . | CASSDKDGYTF | TGTGCCAGCAGTGACAAGGATGGCTACACCTTC
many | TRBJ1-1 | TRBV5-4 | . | CASSLLNTEAFF | TGTGCCAGCAGCTTGCTGAACACTGAAGCTTTCTTT
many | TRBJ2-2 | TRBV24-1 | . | CATSDFGVKNTGELFF | TGTGCCACCAGTGATTTCGGAGTAAAGAACACCGGGGAGCTGTTTTTT
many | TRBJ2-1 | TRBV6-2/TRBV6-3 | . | CASSYSGTLGVQFF | TGTGCCAGCAGTTACTCGGGGACCTTAGGGGTGCAGTTCTTC
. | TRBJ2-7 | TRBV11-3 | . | CASSSTQESHEQYF | TGTGCCAGCAGCTCGACGCAGGAGTCCCACGAGCAGTACTTC
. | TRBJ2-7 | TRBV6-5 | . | CASSYVATASLAPLLWQYF | TGTGCCAGCAGTTACGTCGCAACTGCTAGCCTAGCCCCCCTCCTTTGGCAGTACTTC
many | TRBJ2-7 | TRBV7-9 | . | CASSAPDISYEQYF | TGTGCCAGCAGCGCCCCGGACATATCCTACGAGCAGTACTTC
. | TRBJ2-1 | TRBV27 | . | CASSLFQGLVSYNEQFF | TGTGCCAGCAGTTTATTTCAGGGGTTGGTCTCCTACAATGAGCAGTTCTTC